Sequencing of this T cell receptor (beta chain) was carried out in a study of blood T cell repertoires in COVID-19. In the study overall: Samples taken during acute and convalescent COVID-19 were collected in the United States, Italy and Spain.

The V segment lost 5 bases and the J segment 6 bases; nucleotides outside the gene matches: 4. This CDR3 has 15 amino acids. Germline loops: CDR1 SGHTA, CDR2 FQGTGA. Authors' analysis steps: The assay estimated nucleated cells by amplifying reference gene primers. TCRdb keeps only in-frame clones here, not all; method: immunoSEQ multiplex PCR. That table is the source of V, J and clone size, and D and trimming were worked out from the DNA. The sample consists of fewer than 250,000 clones, about 85% of them appearing once. The rearrangement uses TRBV7-3 and TRBJ2-1, with 13 bases identical to TRBD2. The sample was peripheral blood. This clonotype originated in a man aged 40-55 years with acute or convalescent COVID-19. DNA of the CDR3: TGTGCCAGCAGCATTACTAGCGGGGGGGTCAATGAGCAGTTCTTC. It translates to CASSITSGGVNEQFF. The full variable domain, rest sourced from reference TRBV7-3 and TRBJ2-1, is GAGVSQTPSNKVTEKGKYVELRCDPISGHTALYWYRQSLGQGPEFLIYFQGTGAADDSGLPNDRFFAVRPEGSVSTLKIQRTERGDSAVYLCASSITSGGVNEQFFGPGTRLTVL.